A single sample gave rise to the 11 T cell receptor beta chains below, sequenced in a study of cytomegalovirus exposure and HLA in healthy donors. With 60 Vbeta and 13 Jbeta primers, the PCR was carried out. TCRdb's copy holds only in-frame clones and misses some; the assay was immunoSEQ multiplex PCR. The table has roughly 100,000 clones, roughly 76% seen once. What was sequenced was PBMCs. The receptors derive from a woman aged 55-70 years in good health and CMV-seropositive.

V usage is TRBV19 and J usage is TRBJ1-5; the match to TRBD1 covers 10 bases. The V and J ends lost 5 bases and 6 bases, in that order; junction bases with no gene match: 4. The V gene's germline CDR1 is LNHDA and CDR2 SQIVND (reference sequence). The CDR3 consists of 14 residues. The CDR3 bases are TGTGCCAGTAGTTCGACAGGGGGCGGTCAGCCCCAGCATTTT. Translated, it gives CASSSTGGGQPQHF.

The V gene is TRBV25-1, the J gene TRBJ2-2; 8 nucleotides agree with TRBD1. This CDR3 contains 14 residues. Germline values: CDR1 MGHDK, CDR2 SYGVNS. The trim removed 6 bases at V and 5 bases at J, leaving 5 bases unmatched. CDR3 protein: CASRAGGATGELFF. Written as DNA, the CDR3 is TGTGCCAGCAGGGCAGGGGGCGCAACCGGGGAGCTGTTTTTT.

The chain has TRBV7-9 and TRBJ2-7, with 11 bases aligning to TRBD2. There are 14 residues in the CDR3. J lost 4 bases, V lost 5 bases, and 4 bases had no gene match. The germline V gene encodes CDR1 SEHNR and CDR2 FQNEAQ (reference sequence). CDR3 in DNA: TGTGCCAGCAGCCCCGGGACTAGCGGTTACGAGCAGTACTTC. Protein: CASSPGTSGYEQYF.

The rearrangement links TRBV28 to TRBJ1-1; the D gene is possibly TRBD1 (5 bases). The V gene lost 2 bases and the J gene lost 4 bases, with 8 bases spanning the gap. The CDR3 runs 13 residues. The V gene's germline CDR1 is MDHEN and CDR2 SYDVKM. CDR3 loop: CASSLRGTTEAFF. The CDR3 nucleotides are TGTGCCAGCAGTTTACGGGGGACCACTGAAGCTTTCTTT.

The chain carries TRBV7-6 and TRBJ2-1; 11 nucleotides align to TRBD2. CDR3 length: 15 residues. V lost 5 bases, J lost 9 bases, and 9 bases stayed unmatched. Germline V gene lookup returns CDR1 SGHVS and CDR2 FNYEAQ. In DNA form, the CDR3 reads TGTGCCAGCAGCCGGGGGACTAGCGGTAATGGTGAGCAGTTCTTC. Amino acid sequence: CASSRGTSGNGEQFF. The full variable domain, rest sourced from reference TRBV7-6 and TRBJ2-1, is GAGVSQSPRYKVTKRGQDVALRCDPISGHVSLYWYRQALGQGPEFLTYFNYEAQQDKSGLPNDRFSAERPEGSISTLTIQRTEQRDSAMYRCASSRGTSGNGEQFFGPGTRLTVL.

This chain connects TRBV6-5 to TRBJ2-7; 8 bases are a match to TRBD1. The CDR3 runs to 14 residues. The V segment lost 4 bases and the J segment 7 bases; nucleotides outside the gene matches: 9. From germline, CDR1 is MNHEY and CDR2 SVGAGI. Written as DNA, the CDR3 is TGTGCCAGCAGTTTCAAGCAGGGGGCTGGGGAGCAGTACTTC. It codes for CASSFKQGAGEQYF.

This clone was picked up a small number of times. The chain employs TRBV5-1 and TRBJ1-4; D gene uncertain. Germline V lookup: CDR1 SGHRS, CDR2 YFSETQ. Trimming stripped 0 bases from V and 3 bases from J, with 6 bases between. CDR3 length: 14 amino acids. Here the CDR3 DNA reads TGCGCCAGCAGCTTGGGTCGGTCTAATGAAAAACTGTTTTTT. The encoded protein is CASSLGRSNEKLFF. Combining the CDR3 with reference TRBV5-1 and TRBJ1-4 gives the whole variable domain KAGVTQTPRYLIKTRGQQVTLSCSPISGHRSVSWYQQTPGQGLQFLFEYFSETQRNKGNFPGRFSGRQFSNSRSEMNVSTLELGDSALYLCASSLGRSNEKLFFGSGTQLSVL.

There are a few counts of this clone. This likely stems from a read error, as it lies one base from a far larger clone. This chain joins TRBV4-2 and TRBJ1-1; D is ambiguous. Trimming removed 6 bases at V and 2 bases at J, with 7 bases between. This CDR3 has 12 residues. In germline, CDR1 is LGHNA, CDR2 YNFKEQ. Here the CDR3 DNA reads TGTGCCAGCAGATACAGTAACACTGAAGCTTTCTTT. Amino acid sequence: CASRYSNTEAFF.

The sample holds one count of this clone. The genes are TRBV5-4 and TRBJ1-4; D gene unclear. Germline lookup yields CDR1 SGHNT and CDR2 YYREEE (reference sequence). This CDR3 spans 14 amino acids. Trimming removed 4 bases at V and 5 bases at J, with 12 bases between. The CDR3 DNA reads TGTGCCAGCAGCCGCGGGGTCGTGAATGAAAAACTGTTTTTT. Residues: CASSRGVVNEKLFF.

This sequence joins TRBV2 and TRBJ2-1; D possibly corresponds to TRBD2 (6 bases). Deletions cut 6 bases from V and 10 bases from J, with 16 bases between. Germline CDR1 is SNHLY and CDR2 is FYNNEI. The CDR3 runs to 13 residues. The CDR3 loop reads CASRPGTSREQFF. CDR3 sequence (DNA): TGTGCCAGCAGACCCGGGACTTCCCGAGAGCAGTTCTTC. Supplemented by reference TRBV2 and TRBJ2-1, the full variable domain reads EPEVTQTPSHQVTQMGQEVILRCVPISNHLYFYWYRQILGQKVEFLVSFYNNEISEKSEIFDDQFSVERPDGSNFTLKIRSTKLEDSAMYFCASRPGTSREQFFGPGTRLTVL.

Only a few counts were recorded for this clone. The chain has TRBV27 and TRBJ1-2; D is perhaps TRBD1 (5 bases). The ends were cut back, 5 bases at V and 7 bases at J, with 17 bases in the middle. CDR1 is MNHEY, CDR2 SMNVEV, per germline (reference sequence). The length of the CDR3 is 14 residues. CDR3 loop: CASSLNLGGGGYTF. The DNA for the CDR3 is TGTGCCAGCAGTCTGAACCTGGGGGGAGGTGGCTACACCTTC.